This TCR beta chain appears in the sequencing data of a study of shared clonotypes between healthy human individuals. Researchers partitioned CD4+ cells into CD45RA+ naive and CD45RA-negative memory subsets. Trimming took 4 bases from V and 2 from J; bases not matched to a gene: 8. Per the germline V gene, CDR1 is SGHKS and CDR2 is YYEKEE (reference sequence). The CDR3 loop spans 15 amino acids. Broader study findings: Clonotypes not shared had lower generation probabilities than those common to all four donors.

In the case of this clone: Its antigen is not identified.

Generated by immunoSEQ multiplex PCR, the TCRdb table keeps only in-frame clones and is missing some. The table records more than 1,200,000 clones, just under 99% of them present only once. The chain has TRBV5-5 and TRBJ2-7; 8 bases agree with TRBD1. Source material: naive CD4+ T cells sorted from blood. Subset of the sample: CD45RA+ positively selected. This clonotype originated in a man younger than 40 in good health. The CDR3 nucleotides are TGTGCCAGCAGCACCGCCGGGACAGGAACCTACGAGCAGTACTTC. It specifies CASSTAGTGTYEQYF.